The clone carrying this T cell receptor (beta chain) was observed a few times. No antigen is known for it. The entry originates in a study of identical twins. Trimming shortened V by 6 bases and J by 1 base, and 22 bases separated the two germline ends. CDR1 is DFQATT and CDR2 is SNEGSKA in the germline V gene (reference sequence). The CDR3 runs 17 residues. One entry per CDR3 protein results from TCRdb running MiXCR on the 5' RACE reads. The table records about 720,000 distinct CDR3 sequences, 15% to 20% of them present only once. Broader study findings: Those out-of-frame alpha sequences shared by twins showed an excess of low generation probability. Zero-insertion findings could be partly confounded by invariant cells (MAIT and iNKT cells).

The same data also contributed to another study, on T cells expressing NK-cell markers. That work states: Seven of the eight sequenced donors were HCMV-seropositive; one was seronegative. The authors restricted sorting to alpha-beta TCR T cells with an anti-gamma-delta TCR antibody in several experiments.

The chain is built from TRBV20-1 and TRBJ2-1; D is possibly TRBD2 (7 bases). The clonotype was recovered from a young woman in good health. Input material: PBMCs. The CDR3 region is CSAMAIGGGHSYNEQFF. CDR3 DNA sequence: TGCAGTGCCATGGCCATAGGGGGGGGACATTCCTACAATGAGCAGTTCTTC.